This TCR beta chain derives from a study of T-cell memory formation after mild COVID-19. Germline V gene data show CDR1 as LGHDT and CDR2 as YNNKEL (reference sequence). J lost 6 bases, V lost 1 base, and 5 bases had no gene match. The CDR3 spans 15 residues. This clonotype was seen a handful of times. TCRdb re-called the 5' RACE reads with MiXCR, one entry per CDR3 protein. The sample has 120,000 to 150,000 distinct CDR3 sequences; about a fifth are singletons. The V and J genes are TRBV3-1 and TRBJ2-1; 8 bases are a match to TRBD2. This receptor was identified in an adult woman who had mild COVID-19 (a few samples of this study predate the infection). Cell type and time point are not known. Material: PBMCs or a T cell subset sorted from them (not recorded which). The CDR3 here is CASSQVGLASNEQFF. In DNA, the CDR3 is TGTGCCAGCAGCCAAGTAGGACTAGCATCCAATGAGCAGTTCTTC.